One sample yielded the 25 T cell receptor beta chains listed below, sequenced in a study of blood T cell repertoires in COVID-19. TCRdb's table, derived via immunoSEQ multiplex PCR, lists solely in-frame clones and lacks some. Found here are about 140,000 clones, around 82% of them singletons; the top ten hold 6%. The sample taken for sequencing was PBMCs or T cells enriched from blood (not recorded which). These receptors came from a woman in her forties or fifties who had recovered from COVID-19.

This clone was picked up many times. This chain links TRBV28 with TRBJ2-1; TRBD2 matches 11 bases. CDR3 length: 14 residues. The V gene's germline CDR1 is MDHEN and CDR2 SYDVKM. V lost 11 bases and J lost 6; bases outside the gene matches: 9. Written as DNA, the CDR3 is TGTGCCGCCCGGTCGCTAGCGGGAGGCAATGAGCAGTTCTTC. Translated: CAARSLAGGNEQFF.

The gene calls are TRBV7-9 and TRBJ1-3; no clear D. CDR1 and CDR2 (germline): SEHNR, FQNEAQ (reference sequence). Trimming removed 7 bases at V and 0 bases at J, with 13 bases between. This CDR3 spans 15 amino acids. CDR3 amino acids: CASTRVGDSGNTIYF. The CDR3 region has the DNA TGTGCCAGCACCCGGGTCGGGGACTCTGGAAACACCATATATTTT.

This clone was detected once. The rearrangement links TRBV10-2 to TRBJ1-2, with TRBD1 matching 12 bases. V lost 7 bases to trimming and J lost 3 bases; unmatched junction nucleotides: 15. Germline CDR1 is WSHSY and CDR2 is SAAADI. The CDR3 extends over 18 amino acids. The CDR3 DNA is TGCGCCAGCACACCAGAGTTGGGACAGGGGGCTCAAGACTATGGCTACACCTTC. Protein product: CASTPELGQGAQDYGYTF.

This clone has just one count. This rearrangement joins TRBV10-2 to TRBJ2-2; 7 bases fit TRBD1. Trimming removed 6 bases from V and 1 base from J; junction bases left unmatched: 8. There are 16 residues in the CDR3. Germline V CDR1 and CDR2: WSHSY, SAAADI. CDR3 sequence reads: CASRIPGQKNTGELFF. CDR3 nucleotides: TGCGCCAGCAGAATCCCGGGACAGAAGAACACCGGGGAGCTGTTTTTT.

The rearrangement joins TRBV29-1 to TRBJ2-1; 7 nucleotides align to TRBD1. V shed 8 bases and J 2 bases; nucleotides not matched to a gene: 6. CDR3 length: 13 amino acids. Germline CDR1 and CDR2: SQVTM and ANQGSEA. CDR3: CSHGQDTYNEQFF. In DNA form, the CDR3 reads TGCAGCCACGGACAGGACACCTACAATGAGCAGTTCTTC.

This clone showed up just once. V usage is TRBV5-5 and J usage is TRBJ1-5; 9 positions match TRBD1. The CDR3 spans 19 residues. V lost 2 bases, J lost 7 bases, and 19 bases stayed unmatched. Germline V lookup: CDR1 SGHKS, CDR2 YYEKEE (reference sequence). Here the CDR3 DNA reads TGTGCCAGCAGCTTCCGCGGGGCCTCGGGACAGGGCGGTGGACAGCCCCAGCATTTT. This codes for CASSFRGASGQGGGQPQHF. Full variable domain (remainder filled in from reference TRBV5-5 and TRBJ1-5): DAGVTQSPTHLIKTRGQQVTLRCSPISGHKSVSWYQQVLGQGPQFIFQYYEKEERGRGNFPDRFSARQFPNYSSELNVNALLLGDSALYLCASSFRGASGQGGGQPQHFGDGTRLSIL.

The chain uses TRBV3-1 (or the pseudogene TRBV3-2) and TRBJ2-7, with D maybe TRBD1 (6 bases). The CDR3 contains 12 residues. V lost 3 bases to trimming and J lost 9 bases, with 12 bases between them. CDR1 is LGHDT, CDR2 YNNKEL, per germline (reference sequence). CDR3 nucleotide sequence: TGTGCCAGCAGCCAGGAACAGGGTCCGCAGTACTTC. The encoded protein is CASSQEQGPQYF.

V gene TRBV10-1 combines with J gene TRBJ2-3, with TRBD1 identical over 7 bases. V lost 5 bases and J lost 5; bases outside the gene matches: 13. Looked up from germline, CDR1 is WNHNN and CDR2 is SYGVQD (reference sequence). The CDR3 runs to 16 residues. CDR3 sequence (DNA): TGCGCCAGCAGTAAAGAACAGGGGATTGGTAGAGATACGCAGTATTTT. This sequence encodes CASSKEQGIGRDTQYF.

This clone was seen many times. The chain has TRBV27 and TRBJ1-2, with unresolved D. The CDR3 is 15 amino acids. Germline CDR1 is MNHEY and CDR2 is SMNVEV (reference sequence). V lost 4 bases, J lost 2 bases, and 14 bases lay in between. CDR3 residues: CASSSLTDENYGYTF. Here the CDR3 DNA reads TGTGCCAGCAGTTCTCTCACAGATGAAAACTATGGCTACACCTTC.

V gene TRBV28 combines with J gene TRBJ1-6; 8 bases line up with TRBD1. This CDR3 spans 14 amino acids. The V gene end was trimmed by 6 bases and the J gene end by 7 bases; junction bases not matched to a gene: 5. Germline V CDR1 and CDR2: MDHEN, SYDVKM. The CDR3 is CASRLTGVNSPLHF. The DNA for the CDR3 is TGTGCCAGCAGGCTGACAGGGGTAAATTCACCCCTCCACTTT. Drawing the rest from reference TRBV28 and TRBJ1-6, the complete variable domain is DVKVTQSSRYLVKRTGEKVFLECVQDMDHENMFWYRQDPGLGLRLIYFSYDVKMKEKGDIPEGYSVSREKKERFSLILESASTNQTSMYLCASRLTGVNSPLHFGNGTRLTVT.

The chain joins TRBV28 to TRBJ1-2; 8 bases fit TRBD1. V shed 4 bases and J 5 bases; nucleotides not matched to a gene: 18. This CDR3 is built from 18 residues. Germline CDR1 and CDR2: MDHEN and SYDVKM. The CDR3 region is CASSSLRRDRGGIYGYTF. DNA of the CDR3: TGTGCCAGCAGTTCCTTAAGACGTGACAGGGGCGGAATTTATGGCTACACCTTC.

The rearrangement joins TRBV7-9 to TRBJ1-4; D gene uncertain. V lost 0 bases and J 8 bases, leaving 7 bases between the germline ends. There are 13 residues in the CDR3. Germline assignment: CDR1 SEHNR and CDR2 FQNEAQ (reference sequence). The CDR3 is CASSLAHKEKLFF. The CDR3 DNA reads as TGTGCCAGCAGCTTAGCCCACAAGGAAAAACTGTTTTTT. The variable domain in full, completed from reference TRBV7-9 and TRBJ1-4, reads DTGVSQNPRHKITKRGQNVTFRCDPISEHNRLYWYRQTLGQGPEFLTYFQNEAQLEKSRLLSDRFSAERPKGSFSTLEIQRTEQGDSAMYLCASSLAHKEKLFFGSGTQLSVL.

In its sample, this clone was seen a few times. The V call is TRBV27, the J call TRBJ1-2; TRBD1 agrees at 7 bases. This CDR3 is 13 amino acids long. V lost 5 bases and J lost 10; bases outside the gene matches: 10. Germline V CDR1 and CDR2: MNHEY, SMNVEV (reference sequence). CDR3 residues: CASSPIRGQSYTF. The CDR3 bases are TGTGCCAGCAGTCCTATAAGGGGACAGTCCTACACCTTC.

This clone was counted between two and nine times. The CDR3, as DNA: TGCGCCAGCAGCCCCTTTTCGGGGGTGGACAATGAGCAGTTCTTC. Translation gives CASSPFSGVDNEQFF. This sequence joins TRBV4-1 and TRBJ2-1, with D possibly TRBD2 on 6 matching bases. Trimming left V 4 bases short and J 5 bases short, with 15 bases between. Germline lookup yields CDR1 MGHRA and CDR2 YSYEKL. The CDR3 sequence is 15 residues long.

This clone was counted a few times. V and J are TRBV19 and TRBJ1-6; 8 bases fit TRBD1. Trimming took 1 base from V and 11 from J; bases not matched to a gene: 13. CDR3 size: 17 residues. The germline V gene has CDR1 LNHDA and CDR2 SQIVND (reference sequence). The DNA of the CDR3 is TGTGCCAGTAGTATAGGTAGGACAGGGACGATTCTACCACCCCTCCACTTT. It is translated as CASSIGRTGTILPPLHF.

This clone was observed a few times. The sample holds other DNA sequences that translate to the same CDR3. The CDR3 is CASSLDSSGNTIYF. The CDR3 DNA follows: TGTGCCAGCAGTCTCGACAGCTCTGGAAACACCATATATTTT. The chain joins TRBV5-4 to TRBJ1-3; D possibly corresponds to TRBD1 (5 bases). The CDR3 loop spans 14 amino acids. Trimming took 5 bases from V and 0 from J, leaving 9 bases between them. In germline, CDR1 is SGHNT, CDR2 YYREEE (reference sequence).

The CDR3 DNA follows: TGTGCCAGCTCACACGGACAGGGAAATTACTACAATGAGCAGTTCTTC. It specifies CASSHGQGNYYNEQFF. The J gene is TRBJ2-1, the V gene TRBV18; 8 positions agree with TRBD1. The junction had 8 bases not matched to a gene; V was cut back by 4 bases and J by 3 bases. The V gene's germline CDR1 is KGHSH and CDR2 LQKENI. The CDR3 totals 16 residues.

The genes are TRBV10-3 and TRBJ1-2, with TRBD1 as a possible D gene (6 bases). The length of the CDR3 is 16 residues. In germline, CDR1 is ENHRY, CDR2 SYGVKD. V was clipped by 0 bases and J by 5 bases, with 16 bases between them. The CDR3 spells CAISESGTSTMYGYTF. CDR3 nucleotides: TGTGCCATCAGTGAGTCAGGGACATCGACTATGTATGGCTACACCTTC.

The chain uses TRBV7-2 and TRBJ2-2; a possible D gene is TRBD2 (7 bases). V was cut by 5 bases and J by 6 bases, with 19 bases left in between. Germline CDR1 reads SGHTA; CDR2 reads FQGNSA. This CDR3 contains 16 residues. CDR3 amino acids: CASSKTGLGTAGELFF. CDR3 DNA: TGTGCCAGCAGCAAGACAGGACTAGGGACCGCCGGGGAGCTGTTTTTT. Full variable domain (remainder filled in from reference TRBV7-2 and TRBJ2-2): GAGVSQSPSNKVTEKGKDVELRCDPISGHTALYWYRQSLGQGLEFLIYFQGNSAPDKSGLPSDRFSAERTGGSVSTLTIQRTQQEDSAVYLCASSKTGLGTAGELFFGEGSRLTVL.

This chain uses TRBV5-4 with TRBJ1-2; 7 positions match TRBD1. Germline V lookup: CDR1 SGHNT, CDR2 YYREEE (reference sequence). V lost 4 bases and J lost 6; bases outside the gene matches: 15. The CDR3 has 16 residues. The CDR3 DNA reads as TGTGCCAGCAGCCAACCTACTGACAGGGCCCTACATGGCTACACCTTC. This sequence encodes CASSQPTDRALHGYTF.

In this sample, this clone turned up a few times. The chain employs TRBV4-2 and TRBJ2-2, with 10 positions matching TRBD1. The germline CDR1 and CDR2 sequences are LGHNA and YNFKEQ. J was trimmed by 4 bases and V by 1 base; bases with no gene match: 3. There are 16 residues in the CDR3. DNA of the CDR3: TGTGCCAGCAGCCAAGTGGGACAGGGGCGCACCGGGGAGCTGTTTTTT. It translates to CASSQVGQGRTGELFF.

This clone has just a few counts. This sequence joins TRBV9 and TRBJ1-2, with D unresolved. Deletions cut 8 bases from V and 5 bases from J, with 10 bases between. This CDR3 region has 11 residues. Germline assignment: CDR1 SGDLS and CDR2 YYNGEE. CDR3 nucleotide sequence: TGTGCCAGTATGGCAGGATATGGCTACACCTTC. Protein sequence: CASMAGYGYTF.

This clone was found a few times. The chain uses TRBV27 and TRBJ2-3; possible D gene TRBD1, 6 bases. Germline loops: CDR1 MNHEY, CDR2 SMNVEV (reference sequence). The length of the CDR3 is 12 residues. DNA for the CDR3: TGTCATACCAGGGGTTCAGAAGATACGCAGTATTTT. Its translation is CHTRGSEDTQYF.

This clone was found a few times. V gene TRBV27 combines with J gene TRBJ1-1, with D perhaps matching TRBD1 (6 bases). Germline V gives CDR1 MNHEY, CDR2 SMNVEV (reference sequence). This CDR3 comprises 14 residues. Trimming shortened V by 3 bases and J by 6 bases, and 14 bases separated the two germline ends. CDR3 sequence (DNA): TGTGCCAGCAGTTTTGAGGGGGTCAGGTCTGAAGCTTTCTTT. Translating it yields CASSFEGVRSEAFF.

CDR3 protein: CASSWAGTREETQYF. For the CDR3, the DNA is TGCGCCAGCAGCTGGGCCGGGACTAGAGAAGAGACCCAGTACTTC. The rearrangement links TRBV5-1 to TRBJ2-5; TRBD2 aligns across 8 bases. The CDR3 has 15 amino acids. V lost 3 bases and J lost 3; bases outside the gene matches: 7. CDR1 is SGHRS, CDR2 YFSETQ, per germline.